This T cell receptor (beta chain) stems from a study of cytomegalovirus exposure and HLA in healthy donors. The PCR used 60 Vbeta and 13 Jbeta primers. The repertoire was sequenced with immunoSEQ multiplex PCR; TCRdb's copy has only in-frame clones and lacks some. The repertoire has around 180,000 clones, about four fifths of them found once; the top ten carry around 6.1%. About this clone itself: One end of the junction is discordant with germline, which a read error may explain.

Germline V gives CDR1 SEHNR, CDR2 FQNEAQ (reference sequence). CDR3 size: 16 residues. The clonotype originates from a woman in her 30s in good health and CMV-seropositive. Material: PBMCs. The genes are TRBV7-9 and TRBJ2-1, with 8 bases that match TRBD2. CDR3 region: CSSSFSGGPRGNEQFF. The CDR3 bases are TGTTCCAGCAGCTTTTCGGGAGGGCCAAGGGGAAATGAGCAGTTCTTC. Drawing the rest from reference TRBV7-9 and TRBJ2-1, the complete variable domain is DTGVSQNPRHKITKRGQNVTFRCDPISEHNRLYWYRQTLGQGPEFLTYFQNEAQLEKSRLLSDRFSAERPKGSFSTLEIQRTEQGDSAMYLCSSSFSGGPRGNEQFFGPGTRLTVL.